Listed here are 7 T cell receptor beta chains from one sample, sequenced in a study of blood T cell repertoires in COVID-19 (dated by TCRdb to 2018 to 2020). Library preparation employed the immunoSEQ multiplex PCR assay. The table comes from immuneACCESS by way of TCRdb, which keeps in-frame sequences with V and J called. Part of the clones is missing from these tables; in studies checked, under half for an unresolved V gene and the rest for unknown reasons. For this sample the table gives fewer than 200,000 clones, of which 65% to 90% were detected only once. The biggest ten clones account for roughly 8.7% of the sample. Source material: peripheral blood. These receptors were collected from a man aged 45-60 years with active or convalescent COVID-19.

CDR3 DNA sequence: TGTGCCAGCAGCTATGGGACTAGCGGTTCCTACAATGAGCAGTTCTTC. Translation: CASSYGTSGSYNEQFF. V usage is TRBV3-1 (or the pseudogene TRBV3-2) and J usage is TRBJ2-1, with TRBD2 matching over 11 bases. After removal of 5 bases from V and 1 base from J, the junction contained 4 bases not matched to a gene. There are 16 residues in the CDR3. Per germline, CDR1 LGHDT and CDR2 YNNKEL (reference sequence).

The CDR3 coding sequence is TGTGCCAGCAGCCCTAGCGGGGGGCCCACCTACGAGCAGTACTTC. This gives the protein CASSPSGGPTYEQYF. The chain carries TRBV11-3 and TRBJ2-7, with TRBD2 identical over 11 bases. Germline V gene data show CDR1 as SGHNT and CDR2 as YENEEA. The CDR3 runs to 15 residues. V shed 5 bases and J 2 bases; nucleotides not matched to a gene: 5.

A single count supports this clone. The V and J genes are TRBV28 and TRBJ2-1; TRBD1 agrees at 7 bases. V lost 4 bases, J lost 0 bases, and 0 bases stayed unmatched. CDR3 length equals 14 residues. Germline V lookup: CDR1 MDHEN, CDR2 SYDVKM. The CDR3 bases are TGTGCCAGCAGTTGGACAGGCTCCTACAATGAGCAGTTCTTC. Translated, it gives CASSWTGSYNEQFF.

The rearrangement uses TRBV6-1 and TRBJ2-1; 7 positions match TRBD1. J lost 9 bases, V lost 3 bases, and 8 bases had no gene match. The CDR3 runs 14 residues. The germline CDR1 and CDR2 sequences are MNHNS and SASEGT. The CDR3 nucleotides are TGTGCCAGCAGTGACCGACAGGGTTGGGGTGAGCAGTTCTTC. It specifies CASSDRQGWGEQFF.

The V gene is TRBV6-5, the J gene TRBJ1-5; D uncertain. From germline, CDR1 is MNHEY and CDR2 SVGAGI. V lost 5 bases, J lost 5 bases, and 7 bases lay in between. The CDR3 contains 12 residues. The CDR3 reads CASSLLYQPQHF. Here the CDR3 DNA reads TGTGCCAGCAGTCTTCTCTATCAGCCCCAGCATTTT.

The chain is built from TRBV7-3 and TRBJ2-2; 10 bases fit TRBD2. With 1 base clipped from V and 6 bases from J, the junction kept 8 bases outside the gene matches. Germline V gene data show CDR1 as SGHTA and CDR2 as FQGTGA. This CDR3 has 17 residues. CDR3 loop: CASSLNTGLALPGELFF. Written as DNA, the CDR3 is TGTGCCAGCAGCTTAAATACGGGACTAGCGTTACCCGGGGAGCTGTTTTTT.

The chain has TRBV11-1 and TRBJ2-5; a possible D gene is TRBD2 (5 bases). CDR1 is SGHAT and CDR2 is FQDESV in the germline V gene (reference sequence). This CDR3 region has 14 residues. The V end was cut by 3 bases, the J end by 0 bases, with 8 bases between. For the CDR3, the DNA is TGTGCCAGCAGCTTTCCGGGGAACCAAGAGACCCAGTACTTC. This translates into CASSFPGNQETQYF.